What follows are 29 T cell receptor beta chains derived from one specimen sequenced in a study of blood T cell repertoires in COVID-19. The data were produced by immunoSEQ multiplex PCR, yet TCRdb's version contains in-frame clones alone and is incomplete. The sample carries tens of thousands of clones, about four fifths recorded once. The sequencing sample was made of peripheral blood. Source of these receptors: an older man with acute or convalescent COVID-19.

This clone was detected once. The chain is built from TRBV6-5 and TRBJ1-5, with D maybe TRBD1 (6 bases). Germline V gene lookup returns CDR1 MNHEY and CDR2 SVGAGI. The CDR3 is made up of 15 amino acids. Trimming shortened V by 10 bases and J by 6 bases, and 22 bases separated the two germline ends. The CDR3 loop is CATARVRTASQPQHF. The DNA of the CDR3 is TGTGCCACCGCGAGGGTTCGGACAGCGAGTCAGCCCCAGCATTTT.

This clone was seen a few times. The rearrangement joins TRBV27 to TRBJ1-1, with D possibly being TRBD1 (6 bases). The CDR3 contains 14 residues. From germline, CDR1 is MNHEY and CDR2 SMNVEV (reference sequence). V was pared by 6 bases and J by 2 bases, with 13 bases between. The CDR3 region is CASRGQNHNTEAFF. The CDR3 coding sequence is TGTGCCAGCAGAGGACAGAACCATAACACTGAAGCTTTCTTT.

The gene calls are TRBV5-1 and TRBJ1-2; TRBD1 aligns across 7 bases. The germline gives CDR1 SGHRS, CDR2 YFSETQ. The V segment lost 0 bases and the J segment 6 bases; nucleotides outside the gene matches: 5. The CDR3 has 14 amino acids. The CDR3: CASSLGQGLDGYTF. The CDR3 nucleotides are TGCGCCAGCAGCTTGGGACAGGGTCTGGATGGCTACACCTTC.

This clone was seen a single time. Here the CDR3 reads CASRTATNEKLFF. For the CDR3, the DNA is TGTGCCAGCAGAACGGCGACAAATGAAAAACTGTTTTTT. This chain joins TRBV6-5 and TRBJ1-4; no reliable D call. The CDR3 loop spans 13 amino acids. The germline V and J ends were trimmed by 6 bases and 5 bases, with 10 bases remaining between them. Germline V gene lookup returns CDR1 MNHEY and CDR2 SVGAGI.

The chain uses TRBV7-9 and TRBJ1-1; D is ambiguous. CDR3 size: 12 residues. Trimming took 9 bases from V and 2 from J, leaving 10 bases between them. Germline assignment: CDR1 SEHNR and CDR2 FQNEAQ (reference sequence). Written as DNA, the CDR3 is TGTGCCAGTGCCCGGGGAAACACTGAAGCTTTCTTT. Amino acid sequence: CASARGNTEAFF.

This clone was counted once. This CDR3 reads CATSRDRAGAVDTQYF. The CDR3 nucleotides are TGTGCCACCAGCAGAGATCGGGCGGGAGCGGTAGATACGCAGTATTTT. The chain carries TRBV15 and TRBJ2-3; 7 positions match TRBD2. J was trimmed by 5 bases and V by 0 bases; bases with no gene match: 8. Germline CDR1 reads LNHNV; CDR2 reads YYDKDF (reference sequence). The CDR3 is made up of 16 amino acids.

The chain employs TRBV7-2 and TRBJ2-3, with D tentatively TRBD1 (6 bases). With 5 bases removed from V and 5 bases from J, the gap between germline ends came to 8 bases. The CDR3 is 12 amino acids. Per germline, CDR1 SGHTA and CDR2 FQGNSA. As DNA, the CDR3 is TGTGCCAGCAGCCTGGACAGAGATACGCAGTATTTT. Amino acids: CASSLDRDTQYF. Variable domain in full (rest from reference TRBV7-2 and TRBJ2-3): GAGVSQSPSNKVTEKGKDVELRCDPISGHTALYWYRQSLGQGLEFLIYFQGNSAPDKSGLPSDRFSAERTGGSVSTLTIQRTQQEDSAVYLCASSLDRDTQYFGPGTRLTVL.

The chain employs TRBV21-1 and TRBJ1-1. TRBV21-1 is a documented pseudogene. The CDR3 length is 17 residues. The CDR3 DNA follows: TGTGCCAGCAGCAAAACATCATCGATGACCGGGGGCACTGAAGCTTTCTTT. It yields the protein CASSKTSSMTGGTEAFF.

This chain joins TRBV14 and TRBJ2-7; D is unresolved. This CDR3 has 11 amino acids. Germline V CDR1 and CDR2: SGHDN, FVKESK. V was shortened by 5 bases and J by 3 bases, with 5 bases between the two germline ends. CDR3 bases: TGTGCCAGCAGCGAACTCTACGAGCAGTACTTC. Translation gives CASSELYEQYF.

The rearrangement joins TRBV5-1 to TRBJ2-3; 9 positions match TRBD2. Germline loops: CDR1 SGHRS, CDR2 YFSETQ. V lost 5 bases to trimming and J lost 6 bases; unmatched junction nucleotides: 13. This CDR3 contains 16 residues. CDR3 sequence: CASSSGGREGPDTQYF. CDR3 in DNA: TGCGCCAGCAGTTCAGGGGGGCGGGAGGGCCCCGATACGCAGTATTTT.

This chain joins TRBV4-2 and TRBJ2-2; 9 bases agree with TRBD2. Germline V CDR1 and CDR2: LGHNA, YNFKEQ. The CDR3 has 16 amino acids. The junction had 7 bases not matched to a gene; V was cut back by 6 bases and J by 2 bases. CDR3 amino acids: CASRRGSGSNTGELFF. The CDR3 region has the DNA TGTGCCAGCAGGAGAGGTAGCGGGAGTAACACCGGGGAGCTGTTTTTT.

The DNA of the CDR3 is TGCGCCAGCAGCCAAGCCTCCGGGACTAGCGCCGAGACGAATAAAAACATTCAGTACTTC. Protein: CASSQASGTSAETNKNIQYF. The rearrangement joins TRBV4-1 to TRBJ2-4, with 10 positions matching TRBD2. This CDR3 region has 20 residues. The V and J ends lost 1 base and 4 bases, in that order; junction bases with no gene match: 16. In germline, CDR1 is MGHRA, CDR2 YSYEKL.

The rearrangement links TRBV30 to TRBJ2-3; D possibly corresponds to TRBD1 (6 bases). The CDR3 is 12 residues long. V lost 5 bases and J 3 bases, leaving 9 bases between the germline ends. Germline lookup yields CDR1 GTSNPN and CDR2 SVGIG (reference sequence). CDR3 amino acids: CAWLTGTDTQYF. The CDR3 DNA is TGTGCCTGGCTTACAGGGACAGATACGCAGTATTTT. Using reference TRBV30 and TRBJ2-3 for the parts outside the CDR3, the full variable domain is SQTIHQWPATLVQPVGSPLSLECTVEGTSNPNLYWYRQAAGRGLQLLFYSVGIGQISSEVPQNLSASRPQDRQFILSSKKLLLSDSGFYLCAWLTGTDTQYFGPGTRLTVL.

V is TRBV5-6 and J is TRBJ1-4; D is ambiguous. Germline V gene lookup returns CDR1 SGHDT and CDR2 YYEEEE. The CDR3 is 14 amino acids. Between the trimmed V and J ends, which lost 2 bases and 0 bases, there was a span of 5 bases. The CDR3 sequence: CASSLLATNEKLFF. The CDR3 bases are TGTGCCAGCAGCTTACTCGCAACTAATGAAAAACTGTTTTTT.

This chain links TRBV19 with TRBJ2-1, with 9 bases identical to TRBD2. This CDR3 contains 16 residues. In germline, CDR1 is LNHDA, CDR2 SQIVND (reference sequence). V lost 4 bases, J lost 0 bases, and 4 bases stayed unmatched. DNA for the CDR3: TGTGCCAGTAGTAAGGGACTAGCCAGCTCCTACAATGAGCAGTTCTTC. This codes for CASSKGLASSYNEQFF.

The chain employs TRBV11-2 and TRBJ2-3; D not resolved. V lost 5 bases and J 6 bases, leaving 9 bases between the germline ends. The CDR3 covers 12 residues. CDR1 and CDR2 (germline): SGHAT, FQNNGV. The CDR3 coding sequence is TGTGCCAGCAGCCCTTCGGTGGATACGCAGTATTTT. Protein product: CASSPSVDTQYF.

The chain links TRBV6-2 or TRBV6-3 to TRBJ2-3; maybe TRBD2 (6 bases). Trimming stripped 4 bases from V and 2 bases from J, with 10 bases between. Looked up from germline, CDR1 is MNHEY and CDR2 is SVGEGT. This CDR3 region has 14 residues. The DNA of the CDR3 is TGTGCCAGCAGTTCCGGGACTGACACAGATACGCAGTATTTT. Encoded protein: CASSSGTDTDTQYF.

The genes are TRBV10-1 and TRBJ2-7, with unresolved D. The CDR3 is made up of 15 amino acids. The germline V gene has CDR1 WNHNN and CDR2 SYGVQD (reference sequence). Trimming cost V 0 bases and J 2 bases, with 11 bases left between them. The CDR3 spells CASSESTGQAYEQYF. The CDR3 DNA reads TGCGCCAGCAGTGAGTCGACGGGTCAAGCCTACGAGCAGTACTTC.

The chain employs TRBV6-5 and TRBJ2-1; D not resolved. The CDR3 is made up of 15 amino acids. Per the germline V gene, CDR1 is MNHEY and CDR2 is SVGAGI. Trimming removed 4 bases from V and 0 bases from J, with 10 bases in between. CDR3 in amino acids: CASSLLSSSYNEQFF. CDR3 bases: TGTGCCAGCAGTTTGCTTTCGAGCTCCTACAATGAGCAGTTCTTC.

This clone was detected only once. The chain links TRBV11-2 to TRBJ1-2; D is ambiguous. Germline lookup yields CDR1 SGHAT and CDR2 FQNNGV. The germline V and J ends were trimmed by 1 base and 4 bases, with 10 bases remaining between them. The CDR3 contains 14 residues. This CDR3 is CASSLVLGSYGYTF. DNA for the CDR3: TGTGCCAGCAGCTTAGTCTTGGGGAGCTATGGCTACACCTTC.

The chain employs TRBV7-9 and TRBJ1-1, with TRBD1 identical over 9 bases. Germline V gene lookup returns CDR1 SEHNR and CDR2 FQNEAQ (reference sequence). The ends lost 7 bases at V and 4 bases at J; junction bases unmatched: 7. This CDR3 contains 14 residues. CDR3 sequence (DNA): TGTGCCAGCACATTCGGGGACAGGGCCACTGAAGCTTTCTTT. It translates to CASTFGDRATEAFF.

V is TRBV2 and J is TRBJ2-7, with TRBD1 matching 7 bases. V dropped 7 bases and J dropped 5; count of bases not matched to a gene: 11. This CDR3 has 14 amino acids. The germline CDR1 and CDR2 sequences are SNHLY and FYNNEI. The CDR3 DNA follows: TGTGCCAGCAAGAGGAGACAGGGTGTCAACGAGCAGTACTTC. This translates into CASKRRQGVNEQYF.

Here the CDR3 reads CASSPRGGSTDTQYF. The CDR3 DNA reads TGTGCCAGCAGCCCTAGGGGAGGGTCCACAGATACGCAGTATTTT. V is TRBV14 and J is TRBJ2-3; TRBD2 matches at 7 bases. The CDR3 runs to 15 residues. V trimming: 4 bases; J trimming: 2 bases; junction bases outside the gene matches: 6. Germline-derived CDR1 and CDR2 are SGHDN and FVKESK.

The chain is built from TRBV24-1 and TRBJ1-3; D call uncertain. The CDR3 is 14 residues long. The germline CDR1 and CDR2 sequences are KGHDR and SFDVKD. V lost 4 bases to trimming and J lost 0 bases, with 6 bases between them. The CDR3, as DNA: TGTGCCACCAGTGACTCGTCCTCTGGAAACACCATATATTTT. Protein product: CATSDSSSGNTIYF.

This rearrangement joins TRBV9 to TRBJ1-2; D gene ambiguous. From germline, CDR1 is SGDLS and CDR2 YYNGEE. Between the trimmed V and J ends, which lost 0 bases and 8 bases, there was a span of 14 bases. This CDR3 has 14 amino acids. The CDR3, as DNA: TGTGCCAGCAGCGTAGATGCGGTAGTAGACGGCTACACCTTC. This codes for CASSVDAVVDGYTF.

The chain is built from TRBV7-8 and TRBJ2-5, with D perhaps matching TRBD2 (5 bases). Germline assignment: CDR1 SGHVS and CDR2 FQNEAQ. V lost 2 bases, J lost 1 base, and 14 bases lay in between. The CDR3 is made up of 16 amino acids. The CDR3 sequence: CASSLLAGLAQETQYF. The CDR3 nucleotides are TGTGCCAGCAGCTTATTAGCAGGACTTGCCCAAGAGACCCAGTACTTC.

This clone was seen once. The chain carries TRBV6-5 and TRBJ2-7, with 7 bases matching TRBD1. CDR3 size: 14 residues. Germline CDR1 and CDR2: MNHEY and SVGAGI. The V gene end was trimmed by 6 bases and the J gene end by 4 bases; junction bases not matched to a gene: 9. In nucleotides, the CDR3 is TGTGCCAGCAGCCTGACAGGGCCGGTGTACGAGCAGTACTTC. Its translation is CASSLTGPVYEQYF.

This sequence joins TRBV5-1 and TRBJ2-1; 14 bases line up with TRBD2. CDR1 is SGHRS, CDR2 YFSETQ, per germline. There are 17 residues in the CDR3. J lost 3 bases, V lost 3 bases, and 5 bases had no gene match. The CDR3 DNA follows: TGCGCCAGCAGCTCGGGACTAGCGGGAGTTCTCTACAATGAGCAGTTCTTC. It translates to CASSSGLAGVLYNEQFF.

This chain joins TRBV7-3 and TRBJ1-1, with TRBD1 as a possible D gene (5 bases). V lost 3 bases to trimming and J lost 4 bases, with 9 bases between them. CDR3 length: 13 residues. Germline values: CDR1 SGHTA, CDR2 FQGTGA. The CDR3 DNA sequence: TGTGCCAGCAGCTTGTCAGGGCGCACTGAAGCTTTCTTT. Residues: CASSLSGRTEAFF.